A single sample is the source of the 24 T cell receptor beta chains below, sequenced in a study of T cells after yellow fever vaccination. Each CDR3 protein is one row after TCRdb ran MiXCR on the 5' RACE reads. The data contain 150,000 to 200,000 distinct CDR3 sequences, approximately 9.9% of them singletons. The starting material was CD8+ T cells sorted from PBMCs, obtained 15 days after the yellow fever booster vaccination. The receptors stem from a young man who received the YFV17D yellow fever vaccine.

This clonotype has more than one count but fewer than ten. The CDR3: CASSYRGSEKLFF. The CDR3 bases are TGTGCCAGCAGTTACAGGGGGAGCGAAAAACTGTTTTTT. V and J are TRBV6-6 and TRBJ1-4, with D perhaps TRBD1 (6 bases). This CDR3 comprises 13 residues. V was cut by 2 bases and J by 8 bases, with 9 bases left in between. Germline V gives CDR1 MNHNY, CDR2 SVGAGI (reference sequence).

The sample holds a few counts of this clonotype. The chain joins TRBV7-3 to TRBJ2-7, with D possibly TRBD1 on 6 matching bases. This CDR3 is built from 14 residues. CDR1 is SGHTA and CDR2 is FQGTGA in the germline V gene. Trimming took off 6 bases at V and 1 base at J, with 13 bases between the two ends. As DNA, the CDR3 is TGTGCCAGCAGACAGGGCCGGGATTCCTACGAGCAGTACTTC. It translates to CASRQGRDSYEQYF.

In its sample, this clonotype was seen a few times. The chain combines TRBV4-1 with TRBJ2-3, with D possibly TRBD1 on 6 matching bases. Germline-derived CDR1 and CDR2 are MGHRA and YSYEKL. This CDR3 comprises 14 residues. Trimming left V 1 base short and J 4 bases short, with 9 bases between. This chain's CDR3 is CASSQAGAADTQYF. For the CDR3, the DNA is TGCGCCAGCAGCCAAGCAGGGGCTGCAGATACGCAGTATTTT.

This clonotype was counted a few times. This sequence joins TRBV27 and TRBJ2-3; 7 bases map to TRBD2. This CDR3 spans 15 amino acids. CDR1 is MNHEY and CDR2 is SMNVEV in the germline V gene (reference sequence). V was clipped by 6 bases and J by 2 bases; unmatched bases: 8. CDR3 bases: TGTGCCAGCAGCGAACCTAGCGGATACACAGATACGCAGTATTTT. Its translation: CASSEPSGYTDTQYF.

This clonotype was detected only a few times. The rearrangement joins TRBV4-3 to TRBJ2-7; D is unclear. Between the trimmed V and J ends, which lost 0 bases and 3 bases, there was a span of 12 bases. Germline V gene data show CDR1 as LGHNA and CDR2 as YSLEER. This CDR3 comprises 15 residues. The CDR3 loop is CASSQERTAGYEQYF. Here the CDR3 DNA reads TGCGCCAGCAGCCAAGAAAGAACAGCTGGCTACGAGCAGTACTTC.

This clonotype was observed many times. The J gene is TRBJ2-5, the V gene TRBV4-3; D might be TRBD2 (7 bases). Germline CDR1 LGHNA, CDR2 YSLEER. With 0 bases removed from V and 5 bases from J, the gap between germline ends came to 16 bases. This CDR3 spans 16 amino acids. The CDR3 nucleotides read TGCGCCAGCAGCCAAGAGGGTCCGGGGGGCGGGGAGACCCAGTACTTC. Translated: CASSQEGPGGGETQYF.

This clonotype was found a few times. CDR3: CASSQGGRVGGRDTQYF. The CDR3 nucleotides read TGCGCCAGCAGCCAAGGGGGACGAGTAGGGGGCCGGGATACGCAGTATTTT. The chain joins TRBV4-3 to TRBJ2-3; TRBD1 aligns across 7 bases. V shed 1 base and J 6 bases; nucleotides not matched to a gene: 13. This CDR3 comprises 17 residues. Germline V gene lookup returns CDR1 LGHNA and CDR2 YSLEER.

This sequence joins TRBV7-9 and TRBJ2-7; no definite D call. V lost 5 bases, J lost 0 bases, and 8 bases lay in between. This CDR3 has 13 residues. Germline values: CDR1 SEHNR, CDR2 FQNEAQ (reference sequence). The CDR3 bases are TGTGCCAGCAGCAAACCGAGCTCCTACGAGCAGTACGTC. It translates to CASSKPSSYEQYV.

This clonotype was seen more than once but under ten times. The J gene is TRBJ1-5, the V gene TRBV4-3; no firm D call. The germline gives CDR1 LGHNA, CDR2 YSLEER. V was pared by 0 bases and J by 0 bases, with 12 bases between. This CDR3 comprises 17 residues. CDR3 in DNA: TGCGCCAGCAGCCAAGATCGGGAATTTTATAGCAATCAGCCCCAGCATTTT. Translating it yields CASSQDREFYSNQPQHF.

This chain links TRBV28 with TRBJ2-1, with TRBD2 identical over 7 bases. V gave up 2 bases and J gave up 6 bases; unmatched junction bases: 10. The CDR3 runs to 16 residues. Germline assignment: CDR1 MDHEN and CDR2 SYDVKM. CDR3 nucleotides: TGTGCCAGCAGTTTACAACTAGCGTGGGGCCGCAATGAGCAGTTCTTC. Translation gives CASSLQLAWGRNEQFF.

This clonotype was counted ten times or more. V usage is TRBV11-2 and J usage is TRBJ2-1; 7 nucleotides match TRBD2. Trimming cost V 5 bases and J 6 bases; bases outside gene matches: 10. The CDR3 is 15 residues long. The germline V gene encodes CDR1 SGHAT and CDR2 FQNNGV. The CDR3 nucleotides read TGTGCCAGCAGCCTCGAGGGCGGGGGATTCAATGAGCAGTTCTTC. Encoded protein: CASSLEGGGFNEQFF.

The chain combines TRBV6-6 with TRBJ1-3; D is possibly TRBD1 (6 bases). CDR1 MNHNY and CDR2 SVGAGI come from the germline V gene (reference sequence). V lost 2 bases to trimming and J lost 0 bases, with 8 bases between them. The CDR3 consists of 15 residues. CDR3 amino acids: CASSYGGASGNTIYF. The CDR3 DNA sequence: TGTGCCAGCAGTTACGGGGGGGCCTCTGGAAACACCATATATTTT.

Points on this clonotype: Given a much more abundant clone one base away, this may be a read error. This rearrangement joins TRBV4-3 to TRBJ2-3; 8 nucleotides match TRBD1. This CDR3 is built from 17 residues. The germline V gene encodes CDR1 LGHNA and CDR2 YSLEER. CDR3 protein: CASSQDFRTGLPDTQCF. The CDR3 DNA follows: TGCGCCAGCAGCCAAGATTTTAGGACAGGGCTTCCAGATACGCAGTGTTTT.

The chain links TRBV6-2 or TRBV6-3 to TRBJ2-7; D is tentatively TRBD1 or TRBD2 (5 bases each). CDR1 and CDR2 (germline): MNHEY, SVGEGT. The CDR3 has 14 amino acids. Trimming stripped 5 bases from V and 2 bases from J, with 13 bases between. The CDR3, as DNA: TGTGCCAGCAGTGCCCCCGGGGCCCCCTACGAGCAGTACTTC. Protein product: CASSAPGAPYEQYF.

V usage is TRBV10-3 and J usage is TRBJ2-7; D uncertain. With 7 bases removed from V and 3 bases from J, the gap between germline ends came to 13 bases. The CDR3 spans 13 residues. Per germline, CDR1 ENHRY and CDR2 SYGVKD. CDR3 region: CAIMSAASYEQYF. As DNA, the CDR3 is TGTGCCATCATGAGCGCAGCCAGCTACGAGCAGTACTTC.

The V gene is TRBV5-1, the J gene TRBJ2-7, with no clear D. The V gene's germline CDR1 is SGHRS and CDR2 YFSETQ. The CDR3 loop spans 12 amino acids. V was trimmed by 4 bases and J by 7 bases, leaving 12 bases between them. CDR3 in amino acids: CASSAHKAEQYF. The CDR3 DNA follows: TGCGCCAGCAGCGCGCACAAGGCAGAGCAGTACTTC.

In this sample, this clonotype turned up many times. The J gene is TRBJ1-2, the V gene TRBV27; 8 bases line up with TRBD1. The J segment lost 8 bases and the V segment lost 0 bases, leaving 8 bases of the junction unmatched. Germline lookup yields CDR1 MNHEY and CDR2 SMNVEV (reference sequence). This CDR3 has 15 amino acids. CDR3 amino acids: CASSLSPDRAGGYTF. The CDR3 nucleotides are TGTGCCAGCAGTTTATCCCCGGACAGGGCTGGGGGCTACACCTTC.

This clonotype has only a few counts. The chain is built from TRBV27 and TRBJ1-2; 7 bases line up with TRBD1. With 2 bases clipped from V and 8 bases from J, the junction kept 5 bases outside the gene matches. The germline gives CDR1 MNHEY, CDR2 SMNVEV (reference sequence). This CDR3 has 13 amino acids. This CDR3 reads CASSLTGAQGYTF. DNA of the CDR3: TGTGCCAGCAGTTTAACAGGGGCTCAGGGCTACACCTTC.

This clonotype appeared a few times. This chain uses TRBV5-5 with TRBJ1-5; D is ambiguous. The germline CDR1 and CDR2 sequences are SGHKS and YYEKEE (reference sequence). Between the trimmed V and J ends, which lost 7 bases and 2 bases, there was a span of 13 bases. CDR3 length: 14 residues. The CDR3 protein is CASDEGTGNQPQHF. CDR3 nucleotide sequence: TGTGCCAGCGACGAAGGAACGGGCAATCAGCCCCAGCATTTT.

This clonotype was detected a few times. The rearrangement joins TRBV7-9 to TRBJ1-2; 7 positions match TRBD1. This CDR3 is built from 13 residues. The germline gives CDR1 SEHNR, CDR2 FQNEAQ (reference sequence). Trimming at V came to 5 bases and at J to 2 bases, leaving 2 bases not matched to a gene. CDR3 DNA sequence: TGTGCCAGCAGCCCACAGGGGAACTATGGCTACACCTTC. This translates into CASSPQGNYGYTF.

Ten or more counts support this clonotype. CDR3 sequence (DNA): TGTGCCAGCAGTGTTGCCGTCGGGGGTCAGCCCCAGCATTTT. Its translation is CASSVAVGGQPQHF. This sequence joins TRBV6-1 and TRBJ1-5; tentative D call: TRBD1 (5 bases). V lost 4 bases, J lost 6 bases, and 13 bases lay in between. This CDR3 region has 14 residues. Germline CDR1 and CDR2: MNHNS and SASEGT.

This clonotype has only a few counts. The chain joins TRBV21-1 to TRBJ2-3. TRBV21-1 is labeled a pseudogene. CDR3 size: 15 residues. The CDR3 loop is CASSTQLRGTDTQYF. CDR3 sequence (DNA): TGTGCCAGCAGCACACAGCTCAGAGGCACAGATACGCAGTATTTT.

This clonotype was counted a few times. The V call is TRBV7-6, the J call TRBJ2-7, with D possibly matching TRBD1 (6 bases). Germline lookup yields CDR1 SGHVS and CDR2 FNYEAQ. The V end was cut by 1 base, the J end by 2 bases, with 12 bases between. The CDR3 runs to 15 residues. In nucleotides, the CDR3 is TGTGCCAGCAGCTTAGGTTTGGACAGAGCCTACGAGCAGTACTTC. This encodes CASSLGLDRAYEQYF.

This clonotype was counted between two and nine times. This sequence joins TRBV5-1 and TRBJ1-2; possible D gene TRBD1, 6 bases. The CDR3 is made up of 16 amino acids. Germline V CDR1 and CDR2: SGHRS, YFSETQ. With 4 bases removed from V and 5 bases from J, the gap between germline ends came to 21 bases. The chain's CDR3 is CASSPQHGQYTYGYTF. CDR3 DNA sequence: TGCGCCAGCAGCCCCCAACACGGACAGTACACTTATGGCTACACCTTC. The complete variable domain, with remaining parts taken from reference TRBV5-1 and TRBJ1-2, reads KAGVTQTPRYLIKTRGQQVTLSCSPISGHRSVSWYQQTPGQGLQFLFEYFSETQRNKGNFPGRFSGRQFSNSRSEMNVSTLELGDSALYLCASSPQHGQYTYGYTFGSGTRLTVV.